The present entry profiles one T cell receptor beta chain with its context. What it recognizes is unknown. The nonmyeloablative bone marrow transplants came from related graft donors, with transient mixed chimerism. This specimen comes from a study of Tregs in tolerant kidney transplant recipients. Study observations and caveats: Some patients' samples used different primers over time, so nucleotide sequences weren't comparable. Tregs expanded with activated donor B cells seemed most donor-specific. No direct test of biological reproducibility was done here.

The table came from immunoSEQ multiplex PCR; TCRdb's copy has only in-frame clones and leaves some out. Here the sample spans fewer than 55,000 clones, 89% being singletons. This CDR3 has 14 residues. Germline V gene sequence: CDR1 SGHTA, CDR2 FQGTGA. V was pared by 10 bases and J by 0 bases, with 16 bases between. The chain joins TRBV7-3 to TRBJ2-7; possibly TRBD2 for D (5 bases). The material sequenced was CD8+ T cells from blood (PBMCs), taken 12 months after the transplant. This sequence originates from a human patient who received a combined kidney and bone marrow transplant. Some T cells may be graft donor cells. The CDR3 DNA is TGTGCCACTTCCAGACGGAGGAGCTCCTACGAGCAGTACTTC. Residues: CATSRRRSSYEQYF.